This T cell receptor (beta chain) was sequenced for a study of blood T cells in healthy people across ages. Germline CDR1 MGHDK, CDR2 SYGVNS. The V and J ends lost 4 bases and 8 bases respectively, with 9 bases between them. The CDR3 is made up of 12 amino acids. Using a J-beta primer mix together with a sample-barcoded 5' primer, a second PCR was run for 7 to 11 cycles. One entry per CDR3 protein results from TCRdb running MiXCR on the 5' RACE reads. The table records 790,000 or so distinct CDR3 sequences, 45% to 70% of them present only once. The clonotype comes from a middle-aged man in good health. Sequenced input: blood. J is TRBJ1-5 and V is TRBV25-1, with D hard to call. The CDR3 loop reads CASSGGSEPQHF. The CDR3 DNA is TGTGCCAGCAGTGGTGGTTCGGAGCCCCAGCATTTT.